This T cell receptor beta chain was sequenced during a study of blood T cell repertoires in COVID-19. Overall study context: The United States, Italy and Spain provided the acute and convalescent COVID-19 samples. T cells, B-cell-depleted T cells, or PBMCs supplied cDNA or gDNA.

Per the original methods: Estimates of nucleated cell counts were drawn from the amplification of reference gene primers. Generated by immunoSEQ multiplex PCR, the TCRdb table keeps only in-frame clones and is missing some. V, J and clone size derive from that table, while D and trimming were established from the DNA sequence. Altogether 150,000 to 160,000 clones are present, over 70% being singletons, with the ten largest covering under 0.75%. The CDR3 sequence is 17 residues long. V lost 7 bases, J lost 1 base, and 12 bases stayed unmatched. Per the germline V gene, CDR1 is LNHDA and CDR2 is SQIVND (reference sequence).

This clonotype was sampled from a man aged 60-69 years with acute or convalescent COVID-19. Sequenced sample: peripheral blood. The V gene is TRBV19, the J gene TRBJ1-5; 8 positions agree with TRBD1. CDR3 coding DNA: TGTGCCAGTAATAAAGGACAGGGAGGTGGCAGCAATCAGCCCCAGCATTTT. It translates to CASNKGQGGGSNQPQHF.